The clone carrying this TCR beta chain was counted a few times. The data were obtained in a study of spatial heterogeneity in lung cancer. TCRdb independently ran MiXCR on the 5' RACE reads; one entry per CDR3 protein. The sample contains roughly 23,000 distinct CDR3 sequences, approximately 4.7% of which appear only once. J gave up 1 base and V 7 bases, and 10 bases lay outside the gene matches. CDR3 size: 16 residues. Germline V gene lookup returns CDR1 MNHNS and CDR2 SASEGT. Time point here: sample taken at primary tumor resection. Researchers sequenced whole RNA taken from tumor, nontumor lung or frozen PBMC without sorting. Samples came from some 73 TRACERx patients with untreated early-stage lung cancer.

This receptor was obtained from a male donor with early-stage non-small cell lung cancer. The chain joins TRBV6-1 to TRBJ2-5, with 9 bases aligning to TRBD2. The sequencing here drew on PBMCs, taken at surgery. Here the CDR3 reads CASTSLTRGGQETQYF. CDR3 nucleotide sequence: TGTGCCAGCACCTCACTCACGCGGGGGGGCCAAGAGACCCAGTACTTC.